Listed here are 22 T cell receptor beta chains from one sample, sequenced in a study of blood T cell repertoires in COVID-19. Here immunoSEQ multiplex PCR was the method, and the copy in TCRdb shows in-frame clones only, minus some. The data contain hundreds of thousands of clones, 75% to 85% of them seen just once; the ten biggest clones take up 6.5% to 9.5%. Material for sequencing was peripheral blood. These receptors originate from a woman aged 80 or over with COVID-19, enrolled during active disease.

The rearrangement links TRBV19 to TRBJ1-1; D is uncertain. Germline lookup yields CDR1 LNHDA and CDR2 SQIVND (reference sequence). CDR3 length: 13 residues. V was trimmed by 2 bases and J by 6 bases, leaving 10 bases between them. As DNA, the CDR3 is TGTGCCAGTAGTATAAAAGGGAGCGCTGAAGCTTTCTTT. Amino acid sequence: CASSIKGSAEAFF. Drawing the rest from reference TRBV19 and TRBJ1-1, the complete variable domain is DGGITQSPKYLFRKEGQNVTLSCEQNLNHDAMYWYRQDPGQGLRLIYYSQIVNDFQKGDIAEGYSVSREKKESFPLTVTSAQKNPTAFYLCASSIKGSAEAFFGQGTRLTVV.

The chain carries TRBV18 and TRBJ1-1; TRBD1 might be the D (5 bases). Germline CDR1 KGHSH, CDR2 LQKENI. The CDR3 totals 16 residues. Trimming shortened V by 5 bases and J by 1 base, and 17 bases separated the two germline ends. The CDR3 coding sequence is TGTGCCAGCTCATCAAGACAGATTGAAGGGAACACTGAAGCTTTCTTT. Amino acid sequence: CASSSRQIEGNTEAFF.

This chain joins TRBV6-5 and TRBJ2-7; 8 nucleotides align to TRBD2. Germline V gene lookup returns CDR1 MNHEY and CDR2 SVGAGI. The CDR3 is 15 amino acids. With 2 bases clipped from V and 0 bases from J, the junction kept 3 bases outside the gene matches. The CDR3 here is CASSYRREGSYEQYF. CDR3 nucleotides: TGTGCCAGCAGTTACCGCCGGGAGGGCTCCTACGAGCAGTACTTC.

There are a few counts of this clone. J is TRBJ1-1 and V is TRBV11-2; maybe TRBD1 (5 bases). Germline CDR1 and CDR2: SGHAT and FQNNGV. V was trimmed by 5 bases and J by 0 bases, leaving 7 bases between them. The CDR3 covers 13 residues. The chain's CDR3 is CASSEQVNTEAFF. The CDR3 DNA is TGTGCCAGCAGCGAACAGGTGAACACTGAAGCTTTCTTT.

This sequence joins TRBV7-3 and TRBJ2-1, with 14 bases identical to TRBD2. The CDR3 totals 16 residues. V lost 3 bases and J lost 7; bases outside the gene matches: 5. Germline V lookup: CDR1 SGHTA, CDR2 FQGTGA. CDR3 DNA sequence: TGTGCCAGCAGCTTGACCGGGACTAGCGGGGGAAATGAGCAGTTCTTC. Its translation: CASSLTGTSGGNEQFF.

The chain uses TRBV3-1 (or the pseudogene TRBV3-2) and TRBJ1-4; D remains unclear. The CDR3 sequence is 14 residues long. Germline CDR1 is LGHDT and CDR2 is YNNKEL (reference sequence). Between the trimmed V and J ends, which lost 1 base and 7 bases, there was a span of 10 bases. CDR3 nucleotides: TGTGCCAGCAGCCAAGGTACAGTCAGTGAAAAACTGTTTTTT. Its translation: CASSQGTVSEKLFF.

The chain uses TRBV30 and TRBJ1-2, with D perhaps matching TRBD1 (6 bases). Germline V CDR1 and CDR2: GTSNPN, SVGIG (reference sequence). The ends were cut back, 2 bases at V and 4 bases at J, with 8 bases in the middle. This CDR3 is 12 amino acids long. The CDR3 sequence: CAWSWTVYGYTF. CDR3 sequence (DNA): TGTGCCTGGAGTTGGACAGTCTATGGCTACACCTTC. Full variable domain (outside the CDR3, taken from reference TRBV30 and TRBJ1-2): SQTIHQWPATLVQPVGSPLSLECTVEGTSNPNLYWYRQAAGRGLQLLFYSVGIGQISSEVPQNLSASRPQDRQFILSSKKLLLSDSGFYLCAWSWTVYGYTFGSGTRLTVV.

The chain employs TRBV7-3 and TRBJ2-5; 7 nucleotides align to TRBD2. The CDR3 sequence is 13 residues long. Trimming took 4 bases from V and 6 from J; bases not matched to a gene: 5. Per the germline V gene, CDR1 is SGHTA and CDR2 is FQGTGA. Written as DNA, the CDR3 is TGTGCCAGCAGCTCTAGCGGTGTACAGACCCAGTACTTC. This encodes CASSSSGVQTQYF.

This clone was detected only once. The gene calls are TRBV30 and TRBJ2-1; TRBD2 aligns across 9 bases. V trimming: 0 bases; J trimming: 6 bases; junction bases outside the gene matches: 9. CDR1 and CDR2 (germline): GTSNPN, SVGIG (reference sequence). This CDR3 is 16 amino acids long. The CDR3 region has the DNA TGTGCCTGGAGTGTCTCCCCTAGCGGGATACCCAATGAGCAGTTCTTC. This sequence encodes CAWSVSPSGIPNEQFF.

The V and J genes are TRBV25-1 and TRBJ2-3; 12 bases agree with TRBD2. With V trimmed by 5 bases and J by 4 bases, 10 bases remained unmatched. This CDR3 region has 17 residues. Germline CDR1 and CDR2: MGHDK and SYGVNS. As DNA, the CDR3 is TGTGCCAGCAGTCCGTCTAGCGGGAGGGCCGGGGCAGATACGCAGTATTTT. Translated: CASSPSSGRAGADTQYF.

CDR3 DNA: TGCGCCAGCAGGCGGCGGCCCGGCACTAACACCGGGGAGCTGTTTTTT. It yields the protein CASRRRPGTNTGELFF. The chain uses TRBV5-1 and TRBJ2-2; D unclear. The germline V and J ends were trimmed by 5 bases and 2 bases, with 16 bases remaining between them. Germline values: CDR1 SGHRS, CDR2 YFSETQ. This CDR3 has 16 residues.

The chain links TRBV11-3 to TRBJ2-4; TRBD1 agrees at 7 bases. J lost 9 bases, V lost 4 bases, and 12 bases had no gene match. Germline CDR1 SGHNT, CDR2 YENEEA. The CDR3 is 15 residues long. CDR3: CASSSNAPPGGIQYF. The CDR3, as DNA: TGTGCCAGCAGCTCCAACGCACCCCCAGGGGGCATTCAGTACTTC.

The chain recombines TRBV27 with TRBJ2-7; 12 nucleotides agree with TRBD2. The length of the CDR3 is 15 residues. The germline V gene has CDR1 MNHEY and CDR2 SMNVEV (reference sequence). V lost 3 bases and J lost 4; bases outside the gene matches: 4. The CDR3, as DNA: TGTGCCAGCAGTTTTCTGACTAGCGGGGGATACGAGCAGTACTTC. Translating gives CASSFLTSGGYEQYF.

Remarks on this clone: This specimen includes other DNA sequences encoding the same CDR3. This chain uses TRBV20-1 with TRBJ1-2; no definite D call. Germline loops: CDR1 DFQATT, CDR2 SNEGSKA (reference sequence). The V gene lost 6 bases and the J gene lost 5 bases, with 10 bases spanning the gap. The CDR3 sequence is 11 residues long. CDR3 protein: CSAIDSYGYTF. The DNA for the CDR3 is TGCAGTGCCATAGACTCATATGGCTACACCTTC.

This clone has only one observation. The chain combines TRBV6-5 with TRBJ1-4; D not certain. The CDR3 runs to 15 residues. Looked up from germline, CDR1 is MNHEY and CDR2 is SVGAGI. V lost 7 bases to trimming and J lost 0 bases, with 12 bases between them. CDR3 DNA: TGTGCCAGCATGGCCCTGGCAGCAACTAATGAAAAACTGTTTTTT. The encoded protein is CASMALAATNEKLFF.

The chain carries TRBV5-1 and TRBJ1-5; D uncertain. This CDR3 has 13 residues. Germline CDR1 is SGHRS and CDR2 is YFSETQ. V lost 0 bases, J lost 4 bases, and 5 bases lay in between. The CDR3 nucleotides are TGCGCCAGCAGCTTGGTCAGTAATCAGCCCCAGCATTTT. Translated: CASSLVSNQPQHF.

V is TRBV7-8 and J is TRBJ1-1; maybe TRBD1 (6 bases). The CDR3 is 14 amino acids. V was trimmed by 0 bases and J by 7 bases, leaving 12 bases between them. Germline assignment: CDR1 SGHVS and CDR2 FQNEAQ. CDR3 DNA sequence: TGTGCCAGCAGCTTAGCACACAGGGCTGATGAAGCTTTCTTT. This gives the protein CASSLAHRADEAFF.

The chain links TRBV19 to TRBJ1-5, with 11 nucleotides matching TRBD1. The V segment lost 4 bases and the J segment 1 base; nucleotides outside the gene matches: 9. Looked up from germline, CDR1 is LNHDA and CDR2 is SQIVND (reference sequence). The CDR3 extends over 18 amino acids. DNA for the CDR3: TGTGCCAGTAGTAGGGACAGGGGGGCCCCCCCGAGCAATCAGCCCCAGCATTTT. Its protein is CASSRDRGAPPSNQPQHF.

The chain links TRBV5-1 to TRBJ1-1; D uncertain. Trimming cost V 6 bases and J 0 bases, with 15 bases left between them. CDR3 length: 15 residues. CDR1 and CDR2 from the germline V gene are SGHRS and YFSETQ. The CDR3 region has the DNA TGCGCCAGCACCCCCTTTGCAGGAATGAACACTGAAGCTTTCTTT. This encodes CASTPFAGMNTEAFF. Based on the CDR3 plus reference TRBV5-1 and TRBJ1-1, the full variable domain is KAGVTQTPRYLIKTRGQQVTLSCSPISGHRSVSWYQQTPGQGLQFLFEYFSETQRNKGNFPGRFSGRQFSNSRSEMNVSTLELGDSALYLCASTPFAGMNTEAFFGQGTRLTVV.

This clone has only one observation. The V call is TRBV18, the J call TRBJ1-3; weak D call: TRBD1 (6 bases). The V and J ends lost 2 bases and 3 bases respectively, with 11 bases between them. Germline V lookup: CDR1 KGHSH, CDR2 LQKENI. The CDR3 contains 15 residues. CDR3 sequence (DNA): TGTGCCAGCTCACCAGCAGGGGAGTATGGAAACACCATATATTTT. Its protein is CASSPAGEYGNTIYF. Using reference TRBV18 and TRBJ1-3 for the parts outside the CDR3, the full variable domain is NAGVMQNPRHLVRRRGQEARLRCSPMKGHSHVYWYRQLPEEGLKFMVYLQKENIIDESGMPKERFSAEFPKEGPSILRIQQVVRGDSAAYFCASSPAGEYGNTIYFGEGSWLTVV.

This rearrangement joins TRBV28 to TRBJ1-5; D gene ambiguous. The CDR3 covers 15 residues. CDR1 MDHEN and CDR2 SYDVKM come from the germline V gene. Trimming pared 1 base from V and 1 base from J, leaving 8 bases between. As DNA, the CDR3 is TGTGCCAGCAGTTTATCGTTGCAGAGCAATCAGCCCCAGCATTTT. This sequence encodes CASSLSLQSNQPQHF. Complete variable domain (other parts from reference TRBV28 and TRBJ1-5): DVKVTQSSRYLVKRTGEKVFLECVQDMDHENMFWYRQDPGLGLRLIYFSYDVKMKEKGDIPEGYSVSREKKERFSLILESASTNQTSMYLCASSLSLQSNQPQHFGDGTRLSIL.

V is TRBV11-2 and J is TRBJ2-7; weak D call: TRBD1 (5 bases). The CDR3 runs to 14 residues. The germline gives CDR1 SGHAT, CDR2 FQNNGV. The V end was cut by 5 bases, the J end by 0 bases, with 11 bases between. This chain's CDR3 is CASSRQSSSYEQYF. The DNA for the CDR3 is TGTGCCAGCAGCCGACAGAGTAGCTCCTACGAGCAGTACTTC.